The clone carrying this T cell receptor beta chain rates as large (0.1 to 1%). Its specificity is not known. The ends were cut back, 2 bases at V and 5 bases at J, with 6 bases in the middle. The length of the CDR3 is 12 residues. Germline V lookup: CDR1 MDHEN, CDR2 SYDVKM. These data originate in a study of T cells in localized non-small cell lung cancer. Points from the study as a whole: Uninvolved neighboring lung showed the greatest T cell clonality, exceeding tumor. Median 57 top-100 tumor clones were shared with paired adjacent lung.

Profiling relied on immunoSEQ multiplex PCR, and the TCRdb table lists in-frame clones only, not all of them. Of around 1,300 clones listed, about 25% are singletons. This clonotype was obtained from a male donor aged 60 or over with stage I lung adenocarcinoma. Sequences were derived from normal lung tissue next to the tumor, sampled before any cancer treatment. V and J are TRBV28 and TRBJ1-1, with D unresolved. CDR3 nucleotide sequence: TGTGCCAGCAGTTTAGAAGTTACTGAAGCTTTCTTT. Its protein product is CASSLEVTEAFF.